This TCR beta chain came from a study of cytomegalovirus exposure and HLA in healthy donors. Study findings and constraints: The study flagged roughly 160 TCR beta chains as cytomegalovirus-associated. In a later analysis, first-cohort TCR clusters were found to tend to co-occur in the roughly 120 validation repertoires. According to reports, the classifier identified cytomegalovirus status with high specificity and sensitivity.

The table came from immunoSEQ multiplex PCR; TCRdb's copy has only in-frame clones and leaves some out. The table lists tens of thousands of clones, more than 85% of them singletons. Comment on this clone: Antigen specificity is unknown.

V was clipped by 5 bases and J by 4 bases; unmatched bases: 7. Looked up from germline, CDR1 is MDHEN and CDR2 is SYDVKM. The CDR3 contains 14 residues. The validation cohort, a group of some 120 subjects, included the donors and was separate from the roughly 670-subject first cohort. V is TRBV28 and J is TRBJ1-2; 7 nucleotides align to TRBD1. The TCR originated in a man in his late teens or twenties in good health and CMV-seronegative. Sequencing input: PBMCs. CDR3 region: CASSPLPGGYGYTF. Written as DNA, the CDR3 is TGTGCCAGCAGTCCACTCCCAGGGGGCTATGGCTACACCTTC.